This TCR beta chain was documented in a study of T-cell reconstitution after alpha-beta-depleted transplantation in children. Study-wide points: Reportedly, alpha-beta T cells present about two months post-transplant originated from several hundred expanded clones of graft origin. T cells produced anew were the main source of T-cell counts and diversity one year after transplant.

The ends were cut back, 6 bases at V and 0 bases at J, with 6 bases in the middle. Germline lookup yields CDR1 SGHTA and CDR2 FQGNSA. The CDR3 loop spans 12 amino acids. The TCRbeta library incorporated unique molecular identifiers. Each CDR3 protein is one row after TCRdb ran MiXCR on the PCR reads. The sample includes about 900,000 distinct CDR3 sequences, around 30% of them seen just once. In this sample, this clonotype turned up many times. The antigen is not known. The TCR originated in a boy younger than two who had a stem cell transplant for SCID, so the T cells may come from the graft donor. The chain carries TRBV7-2 and TRBJ2-7; D remains unclear. The specimen comprised PBMCs, mostly from graft donor cells, sampled 360 days after TCRalphabeta/CD19-depleted stem cell transplant. The CDR3 reads CASRGSSYEQYF. The CDR3 nucleotides read TGTGCCAGCAGGGGATCCTCCTACGAGCAGTACTTC.